This TCR beta chain emerged from a study of T-cell memory formation after mild COVID-19. Across the study: In these data, TCR clusters were largely donor specific.

Overall study findings and caveats: Contracting CD4+ clones lay largely in CM and EM, with CD8+ ones residing in EMRA. Prior to infection, memory already included some responding clones, suggesting cross-reactive memory joined.

The authors produced TCR alpha and TCR beta cDNA libraries with sample barcodes and UMIs by 5'RACE using constant-segment primers. TCRdb passed the 5' RACE reads through MiXCR, listing each CDR3 protein once. Of some 300,000 distinct CDR3 sequences listed, 15% to 20% are singletons. Notes on this clonotype: The antigen is undetermined.

The sequencing input was PBMCs or a T cell subset sorted from them (not recorded which). This sequence originates from a young man who had mild COVID-19 (a few samples of this study predate the infection). Cell type and time point are not known.

The CDR3 DNA reads TGTGCCAGCAGTCTCTCCTGGACAGGGGATCGAGATGGCTACACCTTC. Its translation is CASSLSWTGDRDGYTF. V usage is TRBV2 and J usage is TRBJ1-2, with TRBD1 matching over 9 bases. Unmatched junction bases numbered 13, after V lost 5 bases and J lost 6 bases. The length of the CDR3 is 16 residues. Germline CDR1 SNHLY, CDR2 FYNNEI.